The 11 T cell receptor beta chains presented below share a single source sample, sequenced in a study of tumor-infiltrating lymphocytes in localized non-small cell lung cancer. The assay was immunoSEQ multiplex PCR, and TCRdb's table has in-frame clones only and misses some. This table holds 7,000 to 9,000 clones, about 60% found once. The sequenced sample was uninvolved lung tissue not adjacent to the tumor. These receptors were taken from a human donor with non-small cell lung cancer.

The table lists this clone with a few counts. The chain has TRBV9 and TRBJ2-7; D may be TRBD1 (5 bases). The length of the CDR3 is 14 residues. Trimming took off 0 bases at V and 2 bases at J, with 9 bases between the two ends. Germline V lookup: CDR1 SGDLS, CDR2 YYNGEE. CDR3: CASSVEQDPYEQYF. As DNA, the CDR3 is TGTGCCAGCAGCGTAGAACAGGACCCCTACGAGCAGTACTTC.

There are a few counts of this clone. The chain is built from TRBV6-5 and TRBJ1-6; 8 bases align to TRBD1. This CDR3 has 13 residues. The J segment lost 13 bases and the V segment lost 5 bases, leaving 7 bases of the junction unmatched. The V gene's germline CDR1 is MNHEY and CDR2 SVGAGI. DNA of the CDR3: TGTGCCAGCAGTAGCGGACAGGGTAGGCCCCTCCACTTT. Its protein product is CASSSGQGRPLHF.

This clone was recorded a few times. The chain joins TRBV9 to TRBJ2-2, with D unresolved. CDR1 SGDLS and CDR2 YYNGEE come from the germline V gene. CDR3 length equals 15 residues. Trimming removed 3 bases at V and 1 base at J, with 10 bases between. CDR3 DNA: TGTGCCAGCAGCGATGGGTTGTTGAACACCGGGGAGCTGTTTTTT. As protein: CASSDGLLNTGELFF.

This clone has a handful of counts. The chain combines TRBV30 with TRBJ1-1; D may be TRBD1 (5 bases). The V end was cut by 0 bases, the J end by 4 bases, with 9 bases between. The CDR3 runs to 13 residues. CDR1 GTSNPN and CDR2 SVGIG come from the germline V gene (reference sequence). CDR3 region: CAWSVLRATEAFF. As DNA, the CDR3 is TGTGCCTGGAGTGTACTCAGGGCCACTGAAGCTTTCTTT.

The J gene is TRBJ2-3, the V gene TRBV5-1; 7 positions agree with TRBD2. With V trimmed by 4 bases and J by 4 bases, 6 bases remained unmatched. Germline V gene sequence: CDR1 SGHRS, CDR2 YFSETQ. The CDR3 is 14 residues long. CDR3 sequence: CASSTGGRADTQYF. The CDR3 DNA reads as TGCGCCAGCAGCACCGGGGGGAGAGCAGATACGCAGTATTTT.

This clone was seen just once. The chain carries TRBV2 and TRBJ1-1; TRBD1 agrees at 7 bases. V gave up 8 bases and J gave up 4 bases; unmatched junction bases: 10. Germline CDR1 and CDR2: SNHLY and FYNNEI. This CDR3 is 14 amino acids long. CDR3 DNA: TGTGCCAGCGAAGGGGACAGATTATTCACTGAAGCTTTCTTT. Protein sequence: CASEGDRLFTEAFF.

This chain uses TRBV19 with TRBJ1-5, with 7 bases aligning to TRBD1. After removal of 3 bases from V and 6 bases from J, the junction contained 8 bases not matched to a gene. The CDR3 sequence is 15 residues long. Germline CDR1 reads LNHDA; CDR2 reads SQIVND (reference sequence). The CDR3 coding sequence is TGTGCCAGTAGTATCGCCAGGGGGAATCCTCAGCCCCAGCATTTT. Its translation: CASSIARGNPQPQHF.

The rearrangement joins TRBV29-1 to TRBJ2-2, with D tentatively TRBD2 (5 bases). The ends were cut back, 4 bases at V and 0 bases at J, with 15 bases in the middle. The germline CDR1 and CDR2 sequences are SQVTM and ANQGSEA. This CDR3 has 16 residues. This CDR3 is CSVVLVSAANTGELFF. In nucleotides, the CDR3 is TGCAGCGTTGTACTAGTGTCGGCCGCGAACACCGGGGAGCTGTTTTTT.

The chain is built from TRBV7-2 and TRBJ2-1, with TRBD2 matching over 7 bases. Germline loops: CDR1 SGHTA, CDR2 FQGNSA. V gave up 3 bases and J gave up 9 bases; unmatched junction bases: 5. The CDR3 length is 13 residues. The DNA for the CDR3 is TGTGCCAGCAGCTTGGCTAGCGGAATTGAGCAGTTCTTC. Its translation: CASSLASGIEQFF.

By share, this clone counts as medium-sized. The chain combines TRBV7-9 with TRBJ1-4, with D possibly being TRBD1 (6 bases). Trimming removed 0 bases at V and 4 bases at J, with 12 bases between. Germline V gene lookup returns CDR1 SEHNR and CDR2 FQNEAQ (reference sequence). This CDR3 has 16 residues. The CDR3 loop is CASSLATGRLNEKLFF. In DNA, the CDR3 is TGTGCCAGCAGCTTAGCGACAGGACGACTTAATGAAAAACTGTTTTTT.

This rearrangement joins TRBV29-1 to TRBJ1-1; 8 bases map to TRBD1. Trimming at V came to 4 bases and at J to 1 base, leaving 5 bases not matched to a gene. The CDR3 totals 14 residues. CDR1 and CDR2 from the germline V gene are SQVTM and ANQGSEA. Here the CDR3 DNA reads TGCAGCGTTGCCAGGGGGCTGGGGAACACTGAAGCTTTCTTT. The encoded protein is CSVARGLGNTEAFF.